Following are 8 T cell receptor beta chains from one sample sequenced in a study of blood T cell repertoires in COVID-19. Method: immunoSEQ multiplex PCR; TCRdb's copy keeps in-frame clones and lacks some. The data contain 50,000 to 65,000 clones, just under 75% of them seen just once; the ten biggest clones take up 4.5% to 5%. Sequenced sample: peripheral blood. The receptors shown here come from a woman in her 70s with COVID-19, enrolled during active disease.

The V and J genes are TRBV9 and TRBJ2-3; 8 nucleotides line up with TRBD2. Germline loops: CDR1 SGDLS, CDR2 YYNGEE. V dropped 0 bases and J dropped 4; count of bases not matched to a gene: 7. This CDR3 has 16 residues. CDR3 in amino acids: CASSVAPGGRADTQYF. CDR3 nucleotide sequence: TGTGCCAGCAGCGTAGCTCCGGGGGGGCGTGCAGATACGCAGTATTTT.

V is TRBV5-1 and J is TRBJ2-5, with 11 positions matching TRBD2. Germline CDR1 SGHRS, CDR2 YFSETQ. Trimming took 6 bases from V and 2 from J; bases not matched to a gene: 6. This CDR3 is 15 amino acids long. The CDR3 nucleotides read TGCGCCAGCAAGATAGCGGGAGGGGGGCAAGAGACCCAGTACTTC. Translated: CASKIAGGGQETQYF.

The chain combines TRBV6-1 with TRBJ1-6; possibly TRBD1 for D (6 bases). The germline gives CDR1 MNHNS, CDR2 SASEGT. The CDR3 loop spans 14 amino acids. Deletions cut 3 bases from V and 10 bases from J, with 13 bases between. The CDR3 sequence: CASSDRARGSPLHF. In DNA, the CDR3 is TGTGCCAGCAGTGATAGGGCCAGGGGATCACCCCTCCACTTT.

The J gene is TRBJ1-2, the V gene TRBV5-1; a weak D match, TRBD1 (6 bases). The CDR3 covers 13 residues. With 0 bases removed from V and 3 bases from J, the gap between germline ends came to 6 bases. Germline V gives CDR1 SGHRS, CDR2 YFSETQ. CDR3 bases: TGCGCCAGCAGCTTGGACAGGGACTATGGCTACACCTTC. Its translation is CASSLDRDYGYTF.

This rearrangement joins TRBV11-2 to TRBJ2-6; 8 nucleotides align to TRBD1. Trimming cost V 2 bases and J 3 bases; bases outside gene matches: 3. CDR1 SGHAT and CDR2 FQNNGV come from the germline V gene. The CDR3 spans 16 residues. Here the CDR3 DNA reads TGTGCCAGCAGCTTATCAGGGGGCGGTGGGGCCAACGTCCTGACTTTC. Translation gives CASSLSGGGGANVLTF.

The chain combines TRBV7-8 with TRBJ2-5, with 9 bases lining up with TRBD1. CDR3 length: 14 amino acids. Trimming at V came to 6 bases and at J to 5 bases, leaving 7 bases not matched to a gene. Germline V gene lookup returns CDR1 SGHVS and CDR2 FQNEAQ. This CDR3 is CASSAQGAVETQYF. The DNA for the CDR3 is TGTGCCAGCAGTGCACAGGGGGCTGTGGAGACCCAGTACTTC.

This sequence joins TRBV4-3 and TRBJ2-2; 16 bases match TRBD2. The germline V gene has CDR1 LGHNA and CDR2 YSLEER. This CDR3 is 19 amino acids long. The junction had 6 bases not matched to a gene; V was cut back by 1 base and J by 4 bases. The CDR3 nucleotides are TGCGCCAGCAGCCAAGGGGGACTAGCGGGAGGGCAGGTCACCGGGGAGCTGTTTTTT. Translating gives CASSQGGLAGGQVTGELFF.

The chain recombines TRBV7-3 with TRBJ1-2; 7 bases agree with TRBD1. The germline CDR1 and CDR2 sequences are SGHTA and FQGTGA. The ends lost 2 bases at V and 4 bases at J; junction bases unmatched: 7. The CDR3 is 15 amino acids. CDR3 sequence: CASSLETGNLYGYTF. For the CDR3, the DNA is TGTGCCAGCAGCTTAGAGACAGGGAATCTCTATGGCTACACCTTC.